What follows describes a single T cell receptor (beta chain). Healthy adults negative for HIV, lacking recent acute infections or vaccinations, served as donors. This entry belongs to a study of shared clonotypes between healthy human individuals. Looked up from germline, CDR1 is MDHEN and CDR2 is SYDVKM. The CDR3 contains 15 residues. Between the trimmed V and J ends, which lost 7 bases and 3 bases, there was a span of 16 bases. Libraries were prepared by immunoSEQ multiplex PCR; TCRdb keeps only in-frame clonotypes and omits some of them. Of fewer than 850,000 clones in the sample, less than 95% are singletons; the top ten hold around a third.

J is TRBJ2-1 and V is TRBV28, with D possibly being TRBD2 (7 bases). The origin of this receptor is a man younger than 30 in good health. Some clones in this sample may be carry-over from other donors' samples. Specimen: memory CD8+ T cells from PBMCs. As for subset: CD45RO+ cells pooled with CCR7-negative TemRA cells. CDR3 coding DNA: TGTGCCAGCACCTGGCGGGGGCCCCTCTACAATGAGCAGTTCTTC. Translating it yields CASTWRGPLYNEQFF.